A single sample gave rise to the 19 T cell receptor beta chains below, sequenced in a study of identical twins. Via MiXCR, TCRdb re-called the 5' RACE reads, giving one row per CDR3 protein. The sample holds roughly 630,000 distinct CDR3 sequences, 7.1% seen once. These data are also associated with another study on yellow fever vaccine responses in identical twins.

Specimen: PBMCs. These receptors all stem from a woman aged 18-29 years in good health.

This clonotype was seen at least ten times. This chain connects TRBV25-1 to TRBJ2-2, with 7 bases aligning to TRBD2. Germline V gene data show CDR1 as MGHDK and CDR2 as SYGVNS. V lost 1 base, J lost 6 bases, and 5 bases stayed unmatched. The CDR3 extends over 15 amino acids. The CDR3 DNA reads as TGTGCCAGCAGTGAATGGGCTAGCGGCCCCGGGGAGCTGTTTTTT. Translating it yields CASSEWASGPGELFF.

This clonotype was counted a few times. This rearrangement joins TRBV28 to TRBJ2-6; possible D gene TRBD1, 6 bases. Looked up from germline, CDR1 is MDHEN and CDR2 is SYDVKM. The CDR3 is made up of 15 amino acids. V dropped 6 bases and J dropped 1 base, with 10 bases sitting between them. This CDR3 reads CASSYTGSGANVLTF. CDR3 nucleotide sequence: TGTGCCAGCAGCTATACAGGGTCTGGGGCCAACGTCCTGACTTTC.

The CDR3 DNA reads as TGTGCCAGCAGTTGGACAGTTTACAATGAGCAGTTCTTC. Its translation: CASSWTVYNEQFF. V gene TRBV12-3 or TRBV12-4 combines with J gene TRBJ2-1, with a tentative D call TRBD1 (6 bases). The V and J ends lost 4 bases and 4 bases respectively, with 8 bases between them. The CDR3 is 13 amino acids.

This clonotype showed up many times. J is TRBJ2-7 and V is TRBV21-1; the table's D call, TRBD2, was not checked against the DNA. TRBV21-1 is recorded as a pseudogene. The CDR3 spans 18 residues. Written as DNA, the CDR3 is TGTGCCAGCAGTGGACTAACGTTTAGCGGAGTGGGTTTGTACGAGCAGTACTTC. Translated: CASSGLTFSGVGLYEQYF.

This clonotype was seen more than once but under ten times. This chain joins TRBV12-3 or TRBV12-4 and TRBJ2-2; 9 nucleotides agree with TRBD1. V dropped 5 bases and J dropped 1; count of bases not matched to a gene: 8. The CDR3 consists of 17 residues. The CDR3 coding sequence is TGTGCCAGCAGTCTAAGGCGACAGGGGGTGAACACCGGGGAGCTGTTTTTT. This sequence encodes CASSLRRQGVNTGELFF.

This clonotype has just a few counts. The rearrangement joins TRBV7-2 to TRBJ2-1, with 7 bases aligning to TRBD1. Trimming cost V 4 bases and J 5 bases; bases outside gene matches: 2. The germline gives CDR1 SGHTA, CDR2 FQGNSA. The CDR3 extends over 13 amino acids. Here the CDR3 DNA reads TGTGCCAGCAGCTGGGACAGAAACAATGAGCAGTTCTTC. It codes for CASSWDRNNEQFF.

V gene TRBV12-3 or TRBV12-4 combines with J gene TRBJ1-3; no definite D call. V lost 6 bases and J lost 0, with 9 bases in between. The CDR3 covers 14 residues. The CDR3 protein is CASRVSSSGNTIYF. The CDR3 coding sequence is TGTGCCAGCAGGGTATCTAGCTCTGGAAACACCATATATTTT.

This clonotype showed up just a few times. The chain is built from TRBV3-1 and TRBJ2-2, with D perhaps TRBD1 (6 bases). V lost 4 bases to trimming and J lost 7 bases, with 10 bases between them. The length of the CDR3 is 13 residues. Per the germline V gene, CDR1 is LGHDT and CDR2 is YNNKEL (reference sequence). CDR3: CASSLHRDGELFF. CDR3 bases: TGTGCCAGCAGCCTCCACAGGGACGGGGAGCTGTTTTTT.

In its sample, this clonotype was seen a few times. The chain recombines TRBV2 with TRBJ1-1; D gene ambiguous. This CDR3 is 13 amino acids long. The germline CDR1 and CDR2 sequences are SNHLY and FYNNEI. V was shortened by 3 bases and J by 1 base, with 6 bases between the two germline ends. CDR3 DNA: TGTGCCAGCAGTGAGGGGAAGAACACTGAAGCTTTCTTT. It specifies CASSEGKNTEAFF.

This clonotype has more than one count but fewer than ten. This chain links TRBV12-3 or TRBV12-4 with TRBJ1-2; D ambiguous. There are 14 residues in the CDR3. V was shortened by 0 bases and J by 7 bases, with 12 bases between the two germline ends. The CDR3 sequence is CASSLAYRLVGYTF. CDR3 coding DNA: TGTGCCAGCAGTTTAGCGTATCGGCTAGTTGGCTACACCTTC.

This rearrangement joins TRBV5-1 to TRBJ1-5, with TRBD1 matching over 8 bases. Germline CDR1 is SGHRS and CDR2 is YFSETQ. V trimming: 4 bases; J trimming: 2 bases; junction bases outside the gene matches: 11. This CDR3 has 17 residues. The CDR3 region is CASSPGDGQGGNQPQHF. The CDR3, as DNA: TGCGCCAGCAGCCCGGGAGACGGACAGGGCGGCAATCAGCCCCAGCATTTT.

In this sample, this clonotype turned up a few times. The chain is built from TRBV6-5 and TRBJ2-5, with TRBD1 matching 10 bases. CDR3 length: 16 amino acids. Per germline, CDR1 MNHEY and CDR2 SVGAGI. V shed 2 bases, J shed 5 bases, and the junction held 8 bases outside the gene matches. CDR3 DNA sequence: TGTGCCAGCAGTTACCAAAAGACAGGGGGCAGGGAGACCCAGTACTTC. It yields the protein CASSYQKTGGRETQYF.

This clonotype was counted a few times. V and J are TRBV5-6 and TRBJ1-5; no reliable D call. V was trimmed by 1 base and J by 5 bases, leaving 10 bases between them. Looked up from germline, CDR1 is SGHDT and CDR2 is YYEEEE. The CDR3 sequence is 14 residues long. This CDR3 is CASSLSRAHQPQHF. The CDR3 DNA is TGTGCCAGCAGCTTGTCAAGGGCCCATCAGCCCCAGCATTTT.

This chain uses TRBV15 with TRBJ2-5; D is unresolved. V gave up 3 bases and J gave up 1 base, with 15 bases separating them. CDR1 LNHNV and CDR2 YYDKDF come from the germline V gene (reference sequence). The CDR3 sequence is 16 residues long. CDR3 region: CATSSGPRAIQETQYF. The CDR3 DNA reads TGTGCCACCAGCAGTGGCCCCCGGGCGATCCAAGAGACCCAGTACTTC.

This clonotype was recorded at least ten times. This chain connects TRBV5-1 to TRBJ2-2; TRBD1 matches at 8 bases. Trimming at V came to 4 bases and at J to 1 base, leaving 6 bases not matched to a gene. The CDR3 extends over 16 amino acids. Germline V CDR1 and CDR2: SGHRS, YFSETQ. The CDR3 is CASSPPGTGNTGELFF. CDR3 bases: TGCGCCAGCAGCCCCCCCGGGACAGGGAACACCGGGGAGCTGTTTTTT.

The CDR3 region has the DNA TGCGCCAGCAGCAGACAGTCGCCGGGACAGGGAGGGGCTGAAGCTTTCTTT. As protein: CASSRQSPGQGGAEAFF. The genes are TRBV5-1 and TRBJ1-1; the match to TRBD1 covers 9 bases. The V gene end was trimmed by 4 bases and the J gene end by 6 bases; junction bases not matched to a gene: 16. The germline CDR1 and CDR2 sequences are SGHRS and YFSETQ. This CDR3 has 17 residues. The full variable domain, with the rest looked up from reference TRBV5-1 and TRBJ1-1, is KAGVTQTPRYLIKTRGQQVTLSCSPISGHRSVSWYQQTPGQGLQFLFEYFSETQRNKGNFPGRFSGRQFSNSRSEMNVSTLELGDSALYLCASSRQSPGQGGAEAFFGQGTRLTVV.

The table lists this clonotype with a few counts. The rearrangement links TRBV20-1 to TRBJ1-2; TRBD1 is a possible D gene (6 bases). This CDR3 has 10 amino acids. Looked up from germline, CDR1 is DFQATT and CDR2 is SNEGSKA (reference sequence). Between the trimmed V and J ends, which lost 6 bases and 10 bases, there was a span of 12 bases. The CDR3 is CSARTGYYTF. As DNA, the CDR3 is TGCAGTGCCAGAACAGGGTACTACACCTTC.

This clonotype was observed many times. The CDR3 DNA is TGCGCGATCGGAGGGCCTGATCTCTACGAGCAGTACTTC. Translated: CAIGGPDLYEQYF. The rearrangement uses TRBV20-1 and TRBJ2-7; tentatively, D is TRBD2 (6 bases). There are 13 residues in the CDR3. Looked up from germline, CDR1 is DFQATT and CDR2 is SNEGSKA (reference sequence).

This clonotype showed up many times. The chain links TRBV12-3 or TRBV12-4 to TRBJ2-5; 9 bases are shared with TRBD1. V lost 4 bases and J lost 3; bases outside the gene matches: 6. CDR3 length: 15 amino acids. CDR3 loop: CASSSPGQGKETQYF. The DNA of the CDR3 is TGTGCCAGCAGTTCACCGGGACAGGGTAAAGAGACCCAGTACTTC.